Below, 23 T cell receptor beta chains from the same sample are listed, as sequenced in a study of cytomegalovirus exposure and HLA in healthy donors. The table came from immunoSEQ multiplex PCR; TCRdb's copy has only in-frame clones and leaves some out. The table records some 210,000 clones, 83% of them present only once. The sample was PBMCs. The receptors originated from a woman aged 18-30 years in good health and CMV-seronegative.

The chain carries TRBV21-1 and TRBJ2-6; the table's D call of TRBD1 was not tested on the DNA. TRBV21-1 is flagged as a pseudogene. The CDR3 is made up of 19 amino acids. The CDR3 is CASIPSRTGPFSGANVLTF. CDR3 DNA: TGTGCCAGCATCCCTAGTCGGACAGGACCCTTCTCTGGGGCCAACGTCCTGACTTTC.

This chain connects TRBV7-6 to TRBJ2-2; the match to TRBD2 covers 16 bases. Germline loops: CDR1 SGHVS, CDR2 FNYEAQ. The V gene end was trimmed by 5 bases and the J gene end by 4 bases; junction bases not matched to a gene: 4. CDR3 length: 17 residues. The CDR3 loop is CASSLGLAGGGTGELFF. The CDR3 bases are TGTGCCAGCAGCCTGGGACTAGCGGGAGGGGGCACCGGGGAGCTGTTTTTT.

The rearrangement joins TRBV4-2 to TRBJ2-5; TRBD1 is a possible D gene (6 bases). The CDR3 runs 15 residues. Germline CDR1 is LGHNA and CDR2 is YNFKEQ. V dropped 3 bases and J dropped 2 bases, with 13 bases sitting between them. Here the CDR3 DNA reads TGTGCCAGCAGCCACCTTACGCAGGGGCAAGAGACCCAGTACTTC. Amino acids: CASSHLTQGQETQYF.

The rearrangement links TRBV12-5 to TRBJ2-1; D is unresolved. Germline V gene lookup returns CDR1 LGHNT and CDR2 FRNRAP. With 1 base removed from V and 6 bases from J, the gap between germline ends came to 7 bases. The length of the CDR3 is 13 residues. The CDR3 sequence: CASGLEVGNEQFF. Here the CDR3 DNA reads TGTGCTAGTGGTTTGGAGGTTGGCAATGAGCAGTTCTTC.

The rearrangement uses TRBV6-5 and TRBJ2-7; the match to TRBD2 covers 13 bases. CDR3 length equals 15 residues. The germline V gene has CDR1 MNHEY and CDR2 SVGAGI. The V and J ends lost 7 bases and 6 bases, in that order; junction bases with no gene match: 9. The CDR3 loop reads CASMKLAGGSVEQYF. DNA of the CDR3: TGTGCCAGCATGAAACTAGCGGGGGGGTCTGTCGAGCAGTACTTC.

The chain combines TRBV2 with TRBJ1-5; D remains ambiguous. CDR3 length: 13 amino acids. V lost 7 bases and J lost 2, with 9 bases in between. Germline V gives CDR1 SNHLY, CDR2 FYNNEI. CDR3 bases: TGTGCCAGCAAGGATGGGGGCAATCAGCCCCAGCATTTT. It codes for CASKDGGNQPQHF.

The chain has TRBV11-3 and TRBJ2-3; D is unresolved. CDR3 length: 13 residues. Trimming stripped 6 bases from V and 5 bases from J, with 12 bases between. Germline V gene sequence: CDR1 SGHNT, CDR2 YENEEA. Here the CDR3 DNA reads TGTGCCAGCAGTCGAACAAGAGGAGATACGCAGTATTTT. Encoded protein: CASSRTRGDTQYF.

The rearrangement links TRBV25-1 to TRBJ2-7; D gene uncertain. This CDR3 region has 11 residues. The germline V and J ends were trimmed by 2 bases and 2 bases, with 1 base remaining between them. CDR1 and CDR2 (germline): MGHDK, SYGVNS. Here the CDR3 reads CASSETYEQYF. The CDR3 bases are TGTGCCAGCAGTGAAACCTACGAGCAGTACTTC.

The chain joins TRBV5-8 to TRBJ1-2; D call uncertain. Trimming removed 1 base at V and 2 bases at J, with 9 bases between. Germline V gene data show CDR1 as SGHTS and CDR2 as YDEGEE. This CDR3 comprises 14 residues. The CDR3 DNA reads as TGTGCCAGCAGCTTGCACCGGGGAAACTATGGCTACACCTTC. It yields the protein CASSLHRGNYGYTF. Drawing the rest from reference TRBV5-8 and TRBJ1-2, the complete variable domain is EAGVTQSPTHLIKTRGQQATLRCSPISGHTSVYWYQQALGLGLQFLLWYDEGEERNRGNFPPRFSGRQFPNYSSELNVNALELEDSALYLCASSLHRGNYGYTFGSGTRLTVV.

This chain uses TRBV2 with TRBJ2-2; D might be TRBD1 (6 bases). Trimming cost V 6 bases and J 0 bases, with 11 bases left between them. CDR3 length: 15 amino acids. Germline-derived CDR1 and CDR2 are SNHLY and FYNNEI. The CDR3 DNA reads TGTGCCAGCAGCTCCGGGACACCGAACACCGGGGAGCTGTTTTTT. It translates to CASSSGTPNTGELFF.

The V and J genes are TRBV28 and TRBJ1-5; possible D gene TRBD1, 5 bases. Trimming pared 8 bases from V and 1 base from J, leaving 12 bases between. The CDR3 is made up of 14 amino acids. Per the germline V gene, CDR1 is MDHEN and CDR2 is SYDVKM. The chain's CDR3 is CASRTPGSNQPQHF. CDR3 sequence (DNA): TGTGCCAGCCGTACACCAGGGAGCAATCAGCCCCAGCATTTT. Variable domain in full (rest from reference TRBV28 and TRBJ1-5): DVKVTQSSRYLVKRTGEKVFLECVQDMDHENMFWYRQDPGLGLRLIYFSYDVKMKEKGDIPEGYSVSREKKERFSLILESASTNQTSMYLCASRTPGSNQPQHFGDGTRLSIL.

In this sample, this clone turned up a few times. The V gene is TRBV9, the J gene TRBJ1-2; D ambiguous. Deletions cut 0 bases from V and 2 bases from J, with 8 bases between. CDR1 SGDLS and CDR2 YYNGEE come from the germline V gene. The CDR3 length is 14 residues. This CDR3 is CASSVAPGNYGYTF. The DNA of the CDR3 is TGTGCCAGCAGCGTAGCTCCCGGGAACTATGGCTACACCTTC.

The rearrangement links TRBV13 to TRBJ2-6, with 8 positions matching TRBD1. CDR3 length: 18 residues. The V and J ends lost 3 bases and 1 base, in that order; junction bases with no gene match: 8. Germline CDR1 is PRHDT and CDR2 is FYEKMQ (reference sequence). This CDR3 is CASSLWQGAGSGANVLTF. CDR3 nucleotide sequence: TGTGCCAGCAGCTTGTGGCAGGGGGCTGGTTCTGGGGCCAACGTCCTGACTTTC.

The gene calls are TRBV7-9 and TRBJ2-7; no clear D gene. Germline V CDR1 and CDR2: SEHNR, FQNEAQ (reference sequence). Trimming took off 1 base at V and 3 bases at J, with 7 bases between the two ends. This CDR3 comprises 13 residues. The CDR3 is CASSLGAGYEQYF. In DNA form, the CDR3 reads TGTGCCAGCAGCTTAGGGGCAGGCTACGAGCAGTACTTC. Drawing the rest from reference TRBV7-9 and TRBJ2-7, the complete variable domain is DTGVSQNPRHKITKRGQNVTFRCDPISEHNRLYWYRQTLGQGPEFLTYFQNEAQLEKSRLLSDRFSAERPKGSFSTLEIQRTEQGDSAMYLCASSLGAGYEQYFGPGTRLTVT.

The chain is built from TRBV7-8 and TRBJ2-2; D is unresolved. The CDR3 runs to 16 residues. Germline V gene data show CDR1 as SGHVS and CDR2 as FQNEAQ. V was cut by 3 bases and J by 6 bases, with 17 bases left in between. The CDR3 DNA reads as TGTGCCAGCAGCTTTTCCCGGGCCCCCCGGCCCGGGGAGCTGTTTTTT. This encodes CASSFSRAPRPGELFF.

The V call is TRBV6-6, the J call TRBJ1-2, with 7 positions matching TRBD1. The junction had 7 bases not matched to a gene; V was cut back by 5 bases and J by 4 bases. Germline CDR1 and CDR2: MNHNY and SVGAGI (reference sequence). The CDR3 covers 14 residues. The CDR3 coding sequence is TGTGCCAGCAGTCACCTGACAGGGAGCTATGGCTACACCTTC. Translation: CASSHLTGSYGYTF.

V gene TRBV27 combines with J gene TRBJ2-2; TRBD1 agrees at 10 bases. This CDR3 spans 15 amino acids. Germline-derived CDR1 and CDR2 are MNHEY and SMNVEV (reference sequence). V lost 4 bases, J lost 4 bases, and 3 bases stayed unmatched. The CDR3 nucleotides are TGTGCCAGCAGTTCCCGGACAGGGGGCACCGGGGAGCTGTTTTTT. Amino acid sequence: CASSSRTGGTGELFF.

The CDR3, as DNA: TGTGCCTGGAGTGGGGAGACAGGGGCGGCTTTCTTT. This sequence encodes CAWSGETGAAFF. V is TRBV30 and J is TRBJ1-1; 8 bases are shared with TRBD1. Germline assignment: CDR1 GTSNPN and CDR2 SVGIG (reference sequence). CDR3 size: 12 residues. Trimming took 1 base from V and 11 from J; bases not matched to a gene: 6. The variable domain in full, with the rest retrieved from reference TRBV30 and TRBJ1-1, is SQTIHQWPATLVQPVGSPLSLECTVEGTSNPNLYWYRQAAGRGLQLLFYSVGIGQISSEVPQNLSASRPQDRQFILSSKKLLLSDSGFYLCAWSGETGAAFFGQGTRLTVV.

The chain combines TRBV18 with TRBJ2-7, with TRBD2 matching 9 bases. In germline, CDR1 is KGHSH, CDR2 LQKENI. The CDR3 totals 15 residues. After removal of 3 bases from V and 2 bases from J, the junction contained 5 bases not matched to a gene. The chain's CDR3 is CASSPASGNTYEQYF. The CDR3 DNA follows: TGTGCCAGCTCACCGGCTAGCGGGAACACCTACGAGCAGTACTTC.

This chain links TRBV4-1 with TRBJ1-2; no clear D. The CDR3 spans 14 residues. Germline V CDR1 and CDR2: MGHRA, YSYEKL. Trimming cost V 1 base and J 0 bases, with 6 bases left between them. The CDR3 reads CASSQGGTNYGYTF. CDR3 nucleotide sequence: TGCGCCAGCAGCCAAGGGGGTACTAACTATGGCTACACCTTC.

This sequence joins TRBV28 and TRBJ2-1, with no clear D. This CDR3 region has 15 residues. Between the trimmed V and J ends, which lost 2 bases and 5 bases, there was a span of 13 bases. Per the germline V gene, CDR1 is MDHEN and CDR2 is SYDVKM. The CDR3 DNA follows: TGTGCCAGCAGTTTAACCAGACCCTCGAACAATGAGCAGTTCTTC. Translated: CASSLTRPSNNEQFF. The complete variable domain, with remaining parts taken from reference TRBV28 and TRBJ2-1, reads DVKVTQSSRYLVKRTGEKVFLECVQDMDHENMFWYRQDPGLGLRLIYFSYDVKMKEKGDIPEGYSVSREKKERFSLILESASTNQTSMYLCASSLTRPSNNEQFFGPGTRLTVL.

V and J are TRBV27 and TRBJ2-5, with TRBD2 matching 8 bases. J gave up 5 bases and V 1 base, and 12 bases lay outside the gene matches. The CDR3 runs to 17 residues. The germline V gene encodes CDR1 MNHEY and CDR2 SMNVEV (reference sequence). CDR3 sequence reads: CASSLYGTRGAGETQYF. The CDR3 DNA follows: TGTGCCAGCAGTTTATATGGCACGCGGGGGGCAGGGGAGACCCAGTACTTC.

The chain is built from TRBV6-1 and TRBJ2-7; D might be TRBD1 or TRBD2, each matching 6 bases. The CDR3 length is 15 residues. V was trimmed by 3 bases and J by 3 bases, leaving 15 bases between them. Germline V gene sequence: CDR1 MNHNS, CDR2 SASEGT. The CDR3 loop is CASSDRGREVYEQYF. CDR3 sequence (DNA): TGTGCCAGCAGTGACAGGGGCAGGGAGGTCTACGAGCAGTACTTC.